This TCR beta chain was identified in a study of cytomegalovirus exposure and HLA in healthy donors. This PCR relied on a set of 60 Vbeta primers and 13 Jbeta primers. The assay was immunoSEQ multiplex PCR, and TCRdb's table has in-frame clones only and misses some. The sample contains about 160,000 clones, more than 60% of which appear only once. A note on this clone: Its antigen remains unidentified.

Deletions cut 0 bases from V and 0 bases from J, with 6 bases between. Germline CDR1 reads SGHRS; CDR2 reads YFSETQ. This CDR3 has 15 residues. Study-wide results and caveats: A missense variant in DCLRE1C was later tied to TCR beta V- and J-gene trimming.

The source material was PBMCs. The clonotype was recovered from a woman in her 30s in good health and CMV-seronegative. V gene TRBV5-1 combines with J gene TRBJ2-2; D may be TRBD2 (6 bases). The CDR3 loop is CASSLGGANTGELFF. In DNA form, the CDR3 reads TGCGCCAGCAGCTTGGGGGGGGCGAACACCGGGGAGCTGTTTTTT.